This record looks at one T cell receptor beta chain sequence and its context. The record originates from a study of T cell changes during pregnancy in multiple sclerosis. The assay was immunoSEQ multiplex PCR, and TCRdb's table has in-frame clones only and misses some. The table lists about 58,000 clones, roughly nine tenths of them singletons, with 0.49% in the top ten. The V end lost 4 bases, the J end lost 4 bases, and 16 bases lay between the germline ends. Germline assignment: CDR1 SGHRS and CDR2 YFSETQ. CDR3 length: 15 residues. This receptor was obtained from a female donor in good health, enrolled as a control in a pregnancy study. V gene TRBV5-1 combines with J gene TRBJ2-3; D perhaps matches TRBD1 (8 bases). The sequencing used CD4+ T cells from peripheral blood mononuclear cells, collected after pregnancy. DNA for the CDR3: TGCGCCAGCAGCCAACAGGGGGGGTTGGCAGATACGCAGTATTTT. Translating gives CASSQQGGLADTQYF.